This entry lists 14 T cell receptor beta chains sequenced from one sample in a study of Graves' ophthalmopathy and Graves' hyperthyroidism. RNA transcripts yielded amplified TCR beta CDR3 regions. In the first round, RT-PCR was carried out with HTBI primers, and a multiplex PCR formed the second round. Each CDR3 protein gets one entry after TCRdb re-called the multiplex PCR reads with MiXCR. The table includes 350,000 to 450,000 distinct CDR3 sequences, around 16% detected once. Input material: peripheral blood. The receptors shown here come from a woman younger than 35 with Graves' ophthalmopathy.

CDR3 nucleotide sequence: TGTGCCAGCAGCGGTTGGGTAGGCCAAGAGACCCAGTACTTC. This encodes CASSGWVGQETQYF. The chain links TRBV7-6 to TRBJ2-5; D remains ambiguous. The CDR3 runs to 14 residues. Deletions cut 5 bases from V and 1 base from J, with 11 bases between. Germline CDR1 and CDR2: SGHVS and FNYEAQ.

This clonotype was seen ten or more times. The J gene is TRBJ2-7, the V gene TRBV28; perhaps TRBD2 as D (6 bases). V lost 8 bases, J lost 2 bases, and 19 bases lay in between. CDR1 is MDHEN and CDR2 is SYDVKM in the germline V gene. The CDR3 totals 15 residues. Here the CDR3 reads CASSPGRDLTYEQYF. In DNA form, the CDR3 reads TGTGCCAGCTCACCCGGGCGGGACTTGACCTACGAGCAGTACTTC. Looking up the rest from reference TRBV28 and TRBJ2-7 gives the full variable domain: DVKVTQSSRYLVKRTGEKVFLECVQDMDHENMFWYRQDPGLGLRLIYFSYDVKMKEKGDIPEGYSVSREKKERFSLILESASTNQTSMYLCASSPGRDLTYEQYFGPGTRLTVT.

This clonotype has at least ten counts. V usage is TRBV7-2 and J usage is TRBJ2-5; 8 bases are shared with TRBD1. The length of the CDR3 is 15 residues. From germline, CDR1 is SGHTA and CDR2 FQGNSA. The J segment lost 4 bases and the V segment lost 5 bases, leaving 9 bases of the junction unmatched. CDR3 sequence reads: CASSVLETGVETQYF. The CDR3 DNA follows: TGTGCCAGCAGCGTATTAGAGACAGGGGTAGAGACCCAGTACTTC. The full variable domain, with the rest looked up from reference TRBV7-2 and TRBJ2-5, is GAGVSQSPSNKVTEKGKDVELRCDPISGHTALYWYRQSLGQGLEFLIYFQGNSAPDKSGLPSDRFSAERTGGSVSTLTIQRTQQEDSAVYLCASSVLETGVETQYFGPGTRLLVL.

This clonotype was observed at least ten times. The chain combines TRBV20-1 with TRBJ2-7; D is tentatively TRBD1 or TRBD2 (5 bases each). V was pared by 3 bases and J by 3 bases, with 15 bases between. Germline CDR1 reads DFQATT; CDR2 reads SNEGSKA (reference sequence). This CDR3 is built from 14 residues. The CDR3 region has the DNA TGCAGTGCTAGCCTATGGGACGGTTTCTACGAGCAGTACTTC. This codes for CSASLWDGFYEQYF.

This clonotype was picked up many times. The V and J genes are TRBV3-1 and TRBJ1-1; D is unresolved. The CDR3 spans 15 residues. V was trimmed by 3 bases and J by 0 bases, leaving 11 bases between them. Germline CDR1 LGHDT, CDR2 YNNKEL (reference sequence). CDR3 in DNA: TGTGCCAGCAGCCAGAAACAGAGTATGAACACTGAAGCTTTCTTT. Its translation is CASSQKQSMNTEAFF.

This clonotype has a count of ten or more. V is TRBV7-2 and J is TRBJ1-6; TRBD1 is a possible D gene (6 bases). Deletions cut 5 bases from V and 12 bases from J, with 29 bases between. In germline, CDR1 is SGHTA, CDR2 FQGNSA. CDR3 length: 18 amino acids. CDR3: CASSAGAQLRVNSRPLHF. In DNA form, the CDR3 reads TGTGCCAGCAGCGCGGGGGCACAGCTTAGGGTTAATTCAAGACCCCTCCACTTT.

This clonotype was counted ten times or more. The chain uses TRBV5-1 and TRBJ2-5; D ambiguous. Deletions cut 0 bases from V and 5 bases from J, with 14 bases between. The length of the CDR3 is 15 residues. CDR1 is SGHRS and CDR2 is YFSETQ in the germline V gene. Written as DNA, the CDR3 is TGCGCCAGCAGCTTGGCAACCCTGGCGCGGGAGACCCAGTACTTC. Encoded protein: CASSLATLARETQYF.

This clonotype was picked up many times. The J gene is TRBJ2-5, the V gene TRBV12-3 or TRBV12-4, with 9 bases that match TRBD2. After removal of 6 bases from V and 0 bases from J, the junction contained 2 bases not matched to a gene. This CDR3 has 14 residues. CDR3 nucleotide sequence: TGTGCCAGCAGGCTAGCGGGGTACCAAGAGACCCAGTACTTC. Protein product: CASRLAGYQETQYF.

This clonotype was counted a few times. The chain couples TRBV12-5 to TRBJ2-7, with a tentative D call TRBD2 (5 bases). The CDR3 totals 21 residues. Per the germline V gene, CDR1 is LGHNT and CDR2 is FRNRAP. V was cut by 1 base and J by 2 bases, with 30 bases left in between. CDR3 amino acids: CASGLERMPSPWTGKPYEQYF. CDR3 in DNA: TGTGCTAGTGGTTTGGAGAGAATGCCCTCACCCTGGACTGGAAAGCCCTACGAGCAGTACTTC.

In this sample, this clonotype turned up once. V gene TRBV6-2 or TRBV6-3 combines with J gene TRBJ2-7, with TRBD2 identical over 12 bases. Germline trimming cut 5 bases from V and 1 base from J; bases unmatched to any gene: 18. Germline CDR1 reads MNHEY; CDR2 reads SVGEGT. The CDR3 consists of 20 residues. CDR3 DNA: TGTGCCAGCAGTCCTCGACGGGCCTTTGGACTAGCGGGAAATTCCTACGAGCAGTACTTC. As protein: CASSPRRAFGLAGNSYEQYF.

This clonotype was recorded many times. The CDR3 here is CASTSRGVHQPQHF. The DNA of the CDR3 is TGTGCCAGCACCTCCCGCGGGGTCCATCAGCCCCAGCATTTT. The chain couples TRBV12-3 or TRBV12-4 to TRBJ1-5; D is uncertain. The CDR3 has 14 amino acids. Trimming took 7 bases from V and 5 from J, leaving 15 bases between them.

The table lists this clonotype with many counts. The CDR3 spells CASSITAGSSYEQYF. The CDR3, as DNA: TGTGCCAGTAGTATTACAGCGGGGAGCTCCTACGAGCAGTACTTC. The chain carries TRBV19 and TRBJ2-7; 7 nucleotides align to TRBD2. Trimming cost V 3 bases and J 0 bases; bases outside gene matches: 5. Per the germline V gene, CDR1 is LNHDA and CDR2 is SQIVND (reference sequence). The CDR3 length is 15 residues.

The table lists this clonotype with many counts. J is TRBJ1-5 and V is TRBV6-2 or TRBV6-3; D remains unclear. V shed 3 bases and J shed 7 bases, with 10 bases lying between them. The CDR3 is made up of 13 amino acids. Germline CDR1 and CDR2: MNHEY and SVGEGT. The CDR3 region is CASSYLAWQPQHF. CDR3 nucleotide sequence: TGTGCCAGCAGTTATCTCGCTTGGCAGCCCCAGCATTTT.

This chain links TRBV3-1 with TRBJ1-2, with D possibly being TRBD1 (5 bases). The CDR3 contains 15 residues. V was shortened by 0 bases and J by 3 bases, with 11 bases between the two germline ends. From germline, CDR1 is LGHDT and CDR2 YNNKEL (reference sequence). CDR3 sequence (DNA): TGTGCCAGCAGCCAAGATAGAGGGGTCGACTATGGCTACACCTTC. Amino acids: CASSQDRGVDYGYTF.